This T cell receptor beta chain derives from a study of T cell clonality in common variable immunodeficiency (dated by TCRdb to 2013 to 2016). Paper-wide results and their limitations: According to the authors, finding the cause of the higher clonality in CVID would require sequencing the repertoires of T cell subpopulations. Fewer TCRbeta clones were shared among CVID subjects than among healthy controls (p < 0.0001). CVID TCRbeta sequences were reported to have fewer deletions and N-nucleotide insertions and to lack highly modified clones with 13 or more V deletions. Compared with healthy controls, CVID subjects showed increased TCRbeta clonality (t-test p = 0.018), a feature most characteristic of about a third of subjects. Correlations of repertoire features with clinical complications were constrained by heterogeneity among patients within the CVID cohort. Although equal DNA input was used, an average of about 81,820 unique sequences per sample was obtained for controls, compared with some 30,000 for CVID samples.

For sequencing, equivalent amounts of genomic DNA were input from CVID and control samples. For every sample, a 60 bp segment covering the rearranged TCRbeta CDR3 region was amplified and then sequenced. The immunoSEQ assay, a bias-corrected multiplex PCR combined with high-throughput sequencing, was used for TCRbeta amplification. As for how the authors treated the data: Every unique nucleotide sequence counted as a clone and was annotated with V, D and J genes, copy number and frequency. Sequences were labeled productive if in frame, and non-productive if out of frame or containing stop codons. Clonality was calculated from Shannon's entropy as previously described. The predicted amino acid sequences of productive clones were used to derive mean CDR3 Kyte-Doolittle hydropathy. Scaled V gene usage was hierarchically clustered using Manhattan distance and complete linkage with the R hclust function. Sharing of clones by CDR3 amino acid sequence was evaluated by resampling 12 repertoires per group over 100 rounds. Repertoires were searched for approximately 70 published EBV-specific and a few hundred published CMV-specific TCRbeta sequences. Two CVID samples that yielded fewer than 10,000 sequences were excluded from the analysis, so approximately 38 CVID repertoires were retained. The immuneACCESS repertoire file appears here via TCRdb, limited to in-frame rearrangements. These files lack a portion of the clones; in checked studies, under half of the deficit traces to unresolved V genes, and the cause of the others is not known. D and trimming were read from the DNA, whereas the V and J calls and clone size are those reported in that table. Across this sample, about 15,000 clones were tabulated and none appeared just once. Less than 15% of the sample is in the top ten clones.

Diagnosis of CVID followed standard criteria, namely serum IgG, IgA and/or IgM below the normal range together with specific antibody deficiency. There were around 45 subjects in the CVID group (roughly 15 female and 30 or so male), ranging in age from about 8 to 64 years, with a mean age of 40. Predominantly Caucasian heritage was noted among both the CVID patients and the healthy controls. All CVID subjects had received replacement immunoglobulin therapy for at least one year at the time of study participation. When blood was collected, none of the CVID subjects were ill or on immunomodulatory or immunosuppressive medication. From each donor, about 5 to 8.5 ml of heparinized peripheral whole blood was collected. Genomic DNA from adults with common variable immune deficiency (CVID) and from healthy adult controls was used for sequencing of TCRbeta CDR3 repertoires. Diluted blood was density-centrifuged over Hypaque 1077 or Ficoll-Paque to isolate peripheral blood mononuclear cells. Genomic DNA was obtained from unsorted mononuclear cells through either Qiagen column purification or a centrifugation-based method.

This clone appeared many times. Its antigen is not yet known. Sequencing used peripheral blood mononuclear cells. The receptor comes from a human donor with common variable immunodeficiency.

The covered CDR3 bases are TGTGCCAGCAGCTTTGGGACACTAGCTAACTATGGC. The translation is CASSFGTLANYG. The entire CDR3 reads CASSFGTLANYGYTF. The chain couples TRBV13 to TRBJ1-2, with TRBD1 perhaps the D gene, on 6 matching bases. Coverage ceases 3 residues before the CDR3 finishes, and the germline J gene fills in the end. The CDR3 runs 15 residues from the cysteine to the phenylalanine. The DNA shown is the part of the CDR3 that was read: 36 bases, in frame from base 1. From a lookup of the germline V gene (reference sequence), CDR1 and CDR2 are PRHDT and FYEKMQ. The junction carries 11 bases between V and J, which are trimmed by 3 bases and 0 bases respectively.